This paragraph reports one TCR beta chain. TCRdb's table, derived via immunoSEQ multiplex PCR, lists solely in-frame clones and lacks some. Seen here are 13,000 or so clones, 85% to 95% observed once, and the top ten hold roughly 6.3%. This entry belongs to a study of technical replicates of blood from several donors. The receptor was isolated from a human donor in good health. The sequencing input was PBMCs.

The CDR3 spells CASSPAGRQGYEAFF. In DNA form, the CDR3 reads TGTGCCAGCTCACCCGCAGGACGGCAGGGATACGAAGCTTTCTTT. The V call is TRBV18, the J call TRBJ1-1; D is possibly TRBD1 (5 bases). The V end was cut by 3 bases, the J end by 8 bases, with 19 bases between. The germline CDR1 and CDR2 sequences are KGHSH and LQKENI. The CDR3 length is 15 residues.